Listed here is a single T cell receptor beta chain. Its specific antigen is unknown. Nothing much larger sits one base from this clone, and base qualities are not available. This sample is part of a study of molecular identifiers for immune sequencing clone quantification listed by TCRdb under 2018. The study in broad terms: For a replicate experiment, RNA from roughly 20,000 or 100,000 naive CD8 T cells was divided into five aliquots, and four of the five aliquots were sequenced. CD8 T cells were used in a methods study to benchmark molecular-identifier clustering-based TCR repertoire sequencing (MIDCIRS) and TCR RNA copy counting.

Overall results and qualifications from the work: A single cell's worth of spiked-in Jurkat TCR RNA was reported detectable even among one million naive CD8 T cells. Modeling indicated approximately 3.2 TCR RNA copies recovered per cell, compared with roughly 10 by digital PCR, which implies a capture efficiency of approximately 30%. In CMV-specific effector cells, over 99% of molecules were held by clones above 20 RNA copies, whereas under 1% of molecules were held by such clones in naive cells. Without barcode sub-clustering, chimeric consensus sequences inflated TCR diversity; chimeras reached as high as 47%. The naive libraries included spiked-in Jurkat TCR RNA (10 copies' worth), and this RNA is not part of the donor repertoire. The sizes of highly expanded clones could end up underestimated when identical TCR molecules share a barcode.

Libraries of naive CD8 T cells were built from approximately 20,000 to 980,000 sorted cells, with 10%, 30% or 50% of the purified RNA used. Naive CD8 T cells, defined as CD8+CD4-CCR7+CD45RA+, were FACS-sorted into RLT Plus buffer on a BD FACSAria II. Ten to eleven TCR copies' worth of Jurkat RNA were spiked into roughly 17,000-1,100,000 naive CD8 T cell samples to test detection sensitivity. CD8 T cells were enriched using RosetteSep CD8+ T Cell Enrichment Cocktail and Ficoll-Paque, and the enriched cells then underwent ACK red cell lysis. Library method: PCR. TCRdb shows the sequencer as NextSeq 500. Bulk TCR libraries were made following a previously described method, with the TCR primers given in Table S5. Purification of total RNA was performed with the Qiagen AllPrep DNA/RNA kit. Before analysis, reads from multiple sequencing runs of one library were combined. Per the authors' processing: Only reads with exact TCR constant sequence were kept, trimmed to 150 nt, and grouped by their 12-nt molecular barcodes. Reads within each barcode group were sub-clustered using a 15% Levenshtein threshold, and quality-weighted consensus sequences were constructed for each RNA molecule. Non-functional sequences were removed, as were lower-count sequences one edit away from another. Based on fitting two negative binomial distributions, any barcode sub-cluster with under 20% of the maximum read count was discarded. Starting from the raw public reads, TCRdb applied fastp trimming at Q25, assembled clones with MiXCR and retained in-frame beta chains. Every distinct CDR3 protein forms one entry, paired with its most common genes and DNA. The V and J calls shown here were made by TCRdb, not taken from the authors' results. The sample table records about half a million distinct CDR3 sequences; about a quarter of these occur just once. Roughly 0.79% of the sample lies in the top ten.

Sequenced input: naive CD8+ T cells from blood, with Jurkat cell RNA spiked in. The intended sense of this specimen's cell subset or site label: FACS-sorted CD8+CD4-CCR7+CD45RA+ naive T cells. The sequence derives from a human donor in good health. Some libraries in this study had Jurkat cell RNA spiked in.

CDR3 region: CASSFPGQNEQYF. The nucleotides read TGTGCCAGCAGCTTCCCGGGACAGAACGAGCAGTACTTC. The chain is encoded by TRBV7-2 joined to TRBJ2-7, with 7 middle bases fitting TRBD1. V loses 3 bases at its end and J loses 5 bases; junction bases beyond the gene matches: 4. The CDR3 measures 13 amino acids from cysteine to phenylalanine. Of the read, only the CDR3 DNA is kept; its 39 bases are in frame from base 1. The germline V gene encodes CDR1 SGHTA and CDR2 FQGNSA.